The sequence of this T cell receptor (beta chain) was determined in a study of shared clonotypes between healthy human individuals. Some clones are missing from TCRdb's copy, which holds only in-frame ones; the method was immunoSEQ multiplex PCR. In the table there are more than 500,000 clones, 95% to 97% of which are singletons. In germline, CDR1 is MNHEY, CDR2 SVGAGI. V lost 2 bases and J lost 8, with 19 bases in between. This CDR3 spans 16 amino acids. Whole-study results and caveats: Clonotypes that were shared across a handful of donors made up around 5.5% of naive CD4 clonotypes. The sole specimen, blood, was sampled, and tissue repertoires likely differ. Even with large depth, rarefaction showed that sorted-subset sequencing was incomplete.

In regard to this clone: What it binds is unknown.

This receptor was taken from a woman aged 25-40 years in good health. Sequencing input: naive CD4+ T cells sorted from blood. Subset reported: CD45RA+ positively selected. The chain joins TRBV6-5 to TRBJ2-1; the D is unclear. The CDR3 is CASSYTGRTSNDEQFF. CDR3 in DNA: TGTGCCAGCAGTTACACCGGACGGACCTCGAACGATGAGCAGTTCTTC.